This T cell receptor (beta chain) was retrieved from a study of T cell responses to AZD1222 COVID-19 vaccine (dated by TCRdb to the early 2020s). About the investigation overall: TCR sequencing covered more than 230 trial participants: about 210 given two doses of AZD1222 and around 25 given two doses of MenACWY control vaccine. Trial participants were enrolled into age subgroups of 18-55, 56-69 and 70-plus years, which contained about 150, 28 and 57 TCR-sequenced participants, respectively. General findings and caveats noted by the study authors: Epitopes outside the regions mutated in the B.1.351 and B.1.1.7 variants were reportedly recognized by nearly half of the unique spike-specific TCRs. Participants were mostly white British, with more females than males. The authors suggested clonal diversity may have been underestimated. The 56-69-year group was small, and its depth increase did not reach significance, likely because of low power. After two AZD1222 doses, spike-specific TCR breadth and depth were significantly higher than at day 0 and than in MenACWY recipients. Conclusions about previously exposed vaccinees are limited, since just 5 to 7 AZD1222 recipients were seropositive for SARS-CoV-2 at baseline. Because no samples from the day 14 peak response were available, repertoires could be characterized only after the peak T cell response. The whole spike protein was spanned by vaccine-associated CD4 TCRs, and dominant responses were seen in regions 160-218 and 743-854.

Note on this clone: Its antigen target is currently unknown. Per-base qualities were not stored, and no clone one base away is much larger.

The CDR3 regions of human TCRbeta chains were subjected to immunosequencing. The authors' pipeline ran thus. Repertoire TCRs were checked for matches against a reference library of SARS-CoV-2-specific TCRs that had been generated using the MIRA antigen-specificity platform. Breadth was defined as the fraction of unique TCRs that were SARS-CoV-2-associated, and depth was defined as the fraction of total T cells that were SARS-CoV-2-associated. Each spike-specific TCR was assigned to its reactive spike region and to a CD4 or CD8 class using the MIRA data. Log10-transformed breadth and depth values were compared by one-way ANOVA with Sidak's multiple comparisons tests. Entries here come from immuneACCESS through TCRdb and include only in-frame sequences with V and J called. Some clones fail to appear in such tables; in the studies checked, an unresolved V gene covers under half of the shortfall, and the cause of the remainder is unknown. For V, J and clone size, that table is used; D and trimming come from the DNA. In this sample the table shows over 130,000 clones, more than 75% of which occur a single time. Of the sample, about 3.1% is held by the ten largest clones.

In the paper's terms, the time point label means: about 28 days (+/-7) after the second vaccine dose. AZD1222 recipients given second doses at about 4 weeks or at about 12 weeks were pooled, since spike-specific TCR depth and breadth were not found to differ between the two schedules. Vaccinee samples came from UK trials COV001 and COV002, including a single-blind randomized controlled phase 2/3 trial of AZD1222 (ChAdOx1 nCoV-19) in healthy adults. Trial participant PBMC samples were collected at day 0 and day 28 after the second dose for TCRbeta chain sequencing. The cysteine opens and the phenylalanine closes a CDR3 of 22 amino acids. Only the CDR3 portion is preserved as DNA: 66 bases, with reading frame beginning at the first base. V and J are trimmed by 5 bases and 3 bases, and the gene matches miss 24 bases of the junction. CDR1 and CDR2 are read off the germline V gene (reference sequence) as MNHEY and SMNVEV.

The chain joins TRBV27 to TRBJ2-5; TRBD2 fits 13 bases in the junction. Here the sequenced sample was peripheral blood, taken 28 days after the second AZD1222 dose. The source is an adult who received the AZD1222 COVID-19 vaccine. At the DNA level, the sequence is TGTGCCAGCAGTCTCCAAGGAGGGACTAGCGGGACAAACGGTAACGCAAAAGAGACCCAGTACTTC. This is translated as CASSLQGGTSGTNGNAKETQYF.